This TCR beta chain stems from a study of CD8 T cells in Susac syndrome. Germline assignment: CDR1 MNHEY and CDR2 SMNVEV (reference sequence). Trimming removed 5 bases from V and 3 bases from J; junction bases left unmatched: 15. The CDR3 extends over 17 amino acids. With random hexamers, reverse transcription was performed on about 0.5 to 1 ug of RNA. TCRdb ran MiXCR on the immunoSEQ multiplex PCR reads and lists one entry per CDR3 protein. The sample has about 130,000 distinct CDR3 sequences; over 85% are singletons. This sequence originates from a human donor with Susac syndrome. Sequenced input: CD8+ T cells from PBMCs. This sequence joins TRBV27 and TRBJ1-2, with 7 bases that match TRBD1. CDR3: CASSERPGQPLDYGYTF. The CDR3 DNA follows: TGTGCCAGCAGTGAAAGGCCGGGACAGCCTTTGGACTATGGCTACACCTTC.